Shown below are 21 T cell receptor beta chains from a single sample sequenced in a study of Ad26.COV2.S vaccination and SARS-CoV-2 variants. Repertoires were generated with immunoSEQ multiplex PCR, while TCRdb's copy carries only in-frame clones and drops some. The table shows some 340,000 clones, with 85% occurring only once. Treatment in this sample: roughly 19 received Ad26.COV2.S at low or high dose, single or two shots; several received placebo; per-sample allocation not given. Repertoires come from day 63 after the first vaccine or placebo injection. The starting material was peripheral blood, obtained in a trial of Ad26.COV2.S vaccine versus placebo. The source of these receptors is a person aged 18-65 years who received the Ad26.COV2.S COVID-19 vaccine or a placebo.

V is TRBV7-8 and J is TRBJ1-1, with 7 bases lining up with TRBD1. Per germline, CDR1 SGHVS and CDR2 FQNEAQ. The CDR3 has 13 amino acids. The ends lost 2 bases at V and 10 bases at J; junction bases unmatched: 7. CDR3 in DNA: TGTGCCAGCAGCTTACCAGGGGGTTATGGAGCTTTCTTT. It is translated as CASSLPGGYGAFF.

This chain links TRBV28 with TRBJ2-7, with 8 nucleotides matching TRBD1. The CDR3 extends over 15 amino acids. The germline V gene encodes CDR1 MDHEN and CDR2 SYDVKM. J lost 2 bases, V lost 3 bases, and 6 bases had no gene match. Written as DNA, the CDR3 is TGTGCCAGCAGTTTTTCGTCAGGGGGCACCTACGAGCAGTACTTC. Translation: CASSFSSGGTYEQYF.

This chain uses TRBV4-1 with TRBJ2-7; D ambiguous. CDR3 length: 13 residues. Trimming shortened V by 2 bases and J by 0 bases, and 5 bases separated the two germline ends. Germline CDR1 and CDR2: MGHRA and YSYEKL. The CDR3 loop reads CASSQSSSYEQYF. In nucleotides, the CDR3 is TGCGCCAGCAGCCAATCAAGCTCCTACGAGCAGTACTTC.

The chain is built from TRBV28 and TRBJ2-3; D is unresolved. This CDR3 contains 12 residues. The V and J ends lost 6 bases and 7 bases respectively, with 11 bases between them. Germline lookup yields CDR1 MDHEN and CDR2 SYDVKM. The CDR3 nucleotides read TGTGCCAGCAGGACACTAAGGAATACGCAGTATTTT. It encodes CASRTLRNTQYF.

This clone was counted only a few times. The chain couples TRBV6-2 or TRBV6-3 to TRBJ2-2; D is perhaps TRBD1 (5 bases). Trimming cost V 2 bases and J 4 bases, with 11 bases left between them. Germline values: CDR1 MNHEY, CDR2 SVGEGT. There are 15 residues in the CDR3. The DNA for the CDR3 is TGTGCCAGCAGTTACGTTCAGGGTGGCACCGGGGAGCTGTTTTTT. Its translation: CASSYVQGGTGELFF.

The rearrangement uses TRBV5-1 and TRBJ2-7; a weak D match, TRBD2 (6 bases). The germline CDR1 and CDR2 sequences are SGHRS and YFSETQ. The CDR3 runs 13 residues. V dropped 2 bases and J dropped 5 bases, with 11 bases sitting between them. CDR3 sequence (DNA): TGCGCCAGCAGCTTCGGAGGGCGGAACGAGCAGTACTTC. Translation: CASSFGGRNEQYF.

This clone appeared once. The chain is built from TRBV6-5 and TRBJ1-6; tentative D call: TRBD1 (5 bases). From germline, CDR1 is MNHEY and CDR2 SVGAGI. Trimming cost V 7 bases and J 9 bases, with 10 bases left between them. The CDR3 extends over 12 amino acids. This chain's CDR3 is CASTVGGSPLHF. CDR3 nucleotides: TGTGCCAGCACCGTGGGGGGTTCACCCCTCCACTTT.

The CDR3 loop is CASSEVFSGGPRETQYF. Here the CDR3 DNA reads TGTGCCAGCAGTGAAGTTTTCAGTGGGGGCCCACGGGAGACCCAGTACTTC. The chain joins TRBV6-1 to TRBJ2-5; the D gene is possibly TRBD1 (6 bases). The CDR3 is 17 residues long. Per germline, CDR1 MNHNS and CDR2 SASEGT. With 1 base removed from V and 5 bases from J, the gap between germline ends came to 20 bases.

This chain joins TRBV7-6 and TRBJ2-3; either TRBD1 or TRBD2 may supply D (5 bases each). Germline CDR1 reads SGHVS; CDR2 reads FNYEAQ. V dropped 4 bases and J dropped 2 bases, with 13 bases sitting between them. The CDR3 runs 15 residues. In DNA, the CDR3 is TGTGCCAGCAGCTCGGGACGGACAATCACAGATACGCAGTATTTT. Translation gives CASSSGRTITDTQYF.

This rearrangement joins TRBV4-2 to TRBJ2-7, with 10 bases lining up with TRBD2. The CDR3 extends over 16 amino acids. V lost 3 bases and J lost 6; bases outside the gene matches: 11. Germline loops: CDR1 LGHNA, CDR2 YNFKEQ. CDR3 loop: CASSHLAGAPPFEQYF. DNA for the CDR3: TGTGCCAGCAGCCATCTAGCGGGGGCCCCTCCTTTCGAGCAGTACTTC.

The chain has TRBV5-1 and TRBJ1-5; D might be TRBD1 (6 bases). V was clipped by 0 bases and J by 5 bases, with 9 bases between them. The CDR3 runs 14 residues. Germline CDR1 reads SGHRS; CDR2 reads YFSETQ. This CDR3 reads CASSLEAGDQPQHF. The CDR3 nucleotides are TGCGCCAGCAGCTTGGAGGCAGGGGATCAGCCCCAGCATTTT.

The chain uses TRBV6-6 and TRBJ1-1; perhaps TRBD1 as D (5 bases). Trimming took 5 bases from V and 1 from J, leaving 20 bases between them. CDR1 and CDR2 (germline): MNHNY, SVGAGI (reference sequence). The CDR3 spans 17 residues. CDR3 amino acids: CASSPEQVHRRNTEAFF. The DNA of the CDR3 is TGTGCCAGCAGTCCCGAACAGGTCCATAGGAGGAACACTGAAGCTTTCTTT.

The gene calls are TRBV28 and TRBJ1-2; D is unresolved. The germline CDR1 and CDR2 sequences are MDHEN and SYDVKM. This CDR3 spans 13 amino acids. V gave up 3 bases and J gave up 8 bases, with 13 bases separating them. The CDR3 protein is CASSLPRGYGYTF. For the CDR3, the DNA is TGTGCCAGCAGTTTGCCCCGGGGATACGGCTACACCTTC.

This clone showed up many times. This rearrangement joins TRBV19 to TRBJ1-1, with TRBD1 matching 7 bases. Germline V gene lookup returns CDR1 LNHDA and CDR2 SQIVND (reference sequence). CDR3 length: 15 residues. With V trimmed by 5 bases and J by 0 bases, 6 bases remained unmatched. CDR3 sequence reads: CASSYDRAVNTEAFF. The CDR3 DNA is TGTGCCAGTAGTTACGACAGGGCCGTGAACACTGAAGCTTTCTTT.

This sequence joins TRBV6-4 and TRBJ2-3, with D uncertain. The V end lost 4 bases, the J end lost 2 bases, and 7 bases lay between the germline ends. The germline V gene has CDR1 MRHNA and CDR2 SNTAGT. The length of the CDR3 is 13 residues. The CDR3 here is CASSVDFTDTQYF. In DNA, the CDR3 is TGTGCCAGCAGTGTCGACTTCACAGATACGCAGTATTTT.

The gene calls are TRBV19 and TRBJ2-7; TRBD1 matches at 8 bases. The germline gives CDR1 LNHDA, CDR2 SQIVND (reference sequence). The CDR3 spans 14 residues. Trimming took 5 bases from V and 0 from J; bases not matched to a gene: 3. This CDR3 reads CASSLGQGSYEQYF. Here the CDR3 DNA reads TGTGCCAGTAGTTTAGGACAGGGCTCCTACGAGCAGTACTTC.

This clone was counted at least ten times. CDR3 loop: CASSRGQGGGYTF. CDR3 DNA: TGTGCCAGCAGCCGGGGACAGGGTGGGGGCTACACCTTC. The chain employs TRBV28 and TRBJ1-2; 9 nucleotides agree with TRBD1. CDR1 is MDHEN and CDR2 is SYDVKM in the germline V gene. CDR3 length equals 13 residues. V shed 6 bases, J shed 8 bases, and the junction held 7 bases outside the gene matches.

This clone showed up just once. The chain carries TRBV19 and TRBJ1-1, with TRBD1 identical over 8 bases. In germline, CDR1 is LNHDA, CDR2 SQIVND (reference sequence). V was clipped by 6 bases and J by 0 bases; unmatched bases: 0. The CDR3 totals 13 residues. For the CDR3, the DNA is TGTGCCAGTAGGGGACAGGTGAACACTGAAGCTTTCTTT. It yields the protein CASRGQVNTEAFF. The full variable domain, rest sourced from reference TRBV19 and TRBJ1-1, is DGGITQSPKYLFRKEGQNVTLSCEQNLNHDAMYWYRQDPGQGLRLIYYSQIVNDFQKGDIAEGYSVSREKKESFPLTVTSAQKNPTAFYLCASRGQVNTEAFFGQGTRLTVV.

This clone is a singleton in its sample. CDR3 nucleotides: TGTGCCAGCACCCTCCTCGGGACCATAAATGAGCAGTTCTTC. Amino acid sequence: CASTLLGTINEQFF. V and J are TRBV28 and TRBJ2-1, with D tentatively TRBD1 or TRBD2 (5 bases each). V lost 7 bases and J lost 7, with 17 bases in between. Germline CDR1 MDHEN, CDR2 SYDVKM. The CDR3 runs 14 residues. Together with reference TRBV28 and TRBJ2-1, the CDR3 gives the full variable domain: DVKVTQSSRYLVKRTGEKVFLECVQDMDHENMFWYRQDPGLGLRLIYFSYDVKMKEKGDIPEGYSVSREKKERFSLILESASTNQTSMYLCASTLLGTINEQFFGPGTRLTVL.

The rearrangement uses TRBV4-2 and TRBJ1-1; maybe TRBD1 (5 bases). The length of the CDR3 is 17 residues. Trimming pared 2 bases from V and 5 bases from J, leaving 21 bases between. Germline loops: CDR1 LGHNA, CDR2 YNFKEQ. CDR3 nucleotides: TGTGCCAGCAGCCAATGGTTGGAGGGGAACTTTTGGACTGAAGCTTTCTTT. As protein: CASSQWLEGNFWTEAFF.

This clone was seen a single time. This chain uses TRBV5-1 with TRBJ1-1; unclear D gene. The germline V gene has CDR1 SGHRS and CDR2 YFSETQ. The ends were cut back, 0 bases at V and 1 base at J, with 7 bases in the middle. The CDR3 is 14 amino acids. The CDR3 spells CASSLELSNTEAFF. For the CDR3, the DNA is TGCGCCAGCAGCTTGGAACTTTCGAACACTGAAGCTTTCTTT.